These 21 T cell receptor beta chains were sequenced from one sample in a study of response to subunit inactivated influenza vaccine. Each CDR3 protein is one row after TCRdb ran MiXCR on the RT-PCR reads. The table records around 530,000 distinct CDR3 sequences, about 11% of them present only once. The starting material was PBMCs from blood, obtained on the day of vaccination. The receptor source for this set is a man aged 45-65 years who received an inactivated influenza vaccine.

This clonotype was recorded many times. The V and J genes are TRBV7-2 and TRBJ2-1, with D possibly being TRBD1 (6 bases). This CDR3 is built from 13 residues. Trimming cost V 4 bases and J 6 bases, with 10 bases left between them. CDR1 and CDR2 from the germline V gene are SGHTA and FQGNSA. As DNA, the CDR3 is TGTGCCAGCAGCTCCGGACAGTTCAATGAGCAGTTCTTC. It codes for CASSSGQFNEQFF.

This clonotype was detected ten times or more. The J gene is TRBJ2-5, the V gene TRBV6-2 or TRBV6-3; no definite D call. The germline V gene encodes CDR1 MNHEY and CDR2 SVGEGT. The ends were cut back, 7 bases at V and 5 bases at J, with 14 bases in the middle. The length of the CDR3 is 13 residues. CDR3 sequence (DNA): TGTGCCAGCACCCTTGGTTCCGGGGAGACCCAGTACTTC. Its protein product is CASTLGSGETQYF.

Worth noting for this clonotype: One junction end disagrees with the germline gene, perhaps due to a read error. This chain connects TRBV4-3 to TRBJ2-2; D is unresolved. Germline CDR1 reads LGHNA; CDR2 reads YSLEER. CDR3 length: 15 amino acids. CDR3 amino acids: CASSQESTNTRELFF. The CDR3 coding sequence is TGCGCCAGCAGCCAAGAGTCAACGAACACCAGGGAGCTGTTTTTT.

The table lists this clonotype with a few counts. The V gene is TRBV6-2 or TRBV6-3, the J gene TRBJ2-3; tentatively, D is TRBD2 (6 bases). CDR1 and CDR2 from the germline V gene are MNHEY and SVGEGT. The CDR3 extends over 14 amino acids. V was trimmed by 7 bases and J by 3 bases, leaving 14 bases between them. The CDR3 reads CASKSAGRTDTQYF. The CDR3 region has the DNA TGTGCCAGCAAATCGGCAGGGAGGACAGATACGCAGTATTTT.

This chain links TRBV14 with TRBJ2-2, with TRBD1 as a possible D gene (6 bases). V was clipped by 0 bases and J by 4 bases, with 18 bases between them. Per the germline V gene, CDR1 is SGHDN and CDR2 is FVKESK. The CDR3 spans 18 residues. The CDR3 DNA follows: TGTGCCAGCAGCCAAGATGTCAGGGGCGAACAAGCCACCGGGGAGCTGTTTTTT. Protein product: CASSQDVRGEQATGELFF.

With regard to this clonotype: At one end the junction does not follow the germline gene, possibly because of a read error. The chain combines TRBV14 with TRBJ1-2; the D gene is possibly TRBD1 (6 bases). Germline CDR1 SGHDN, CDR2 FVKESK. The CDR3 runs 17 residues. In DNA, the CDR3 is TGTGCCAGCAACCAAGATCGGGGGCCGGGAAGGGACTATGGCTACACCTTC. Translation gives CASNQDRGPGRDYGYTF.

V and J are TRBV6-6 and TRBJ1-2, with no clear D. In germline, CDR1 is MNHNY, CDR2 SVGAGI (reference sequence). Trimming pared 3 bases from V and 6 bases from J, leaving 11 bases between. CDR3 length: 13 residues. The chain's CDR3 is CASSYGREDGYTF. The CDR3 coding sequence is TGTGCCAGCAGTTATGGAAGGGAGGATGGCTACACCTTC.

Notes on this clonotype: Germline and junction disagree at one end, which may indicate a read error. The CDR3 spells CARSEERGLTNEKLFF. The CDR3 coding sequence is TGTGCCAGAAGTGAGGAAAGGGGGCTAACTAATGAAAAACTGTTTTTT. The chain carries TRBV25-1 and TRBJ1-4, with 7 bases aligning to TRBD1. The germline gives CDR1 MGHDK, CDR2 SYGVNS. This CDR3 is 16 amino acids long.

This clonotype showed up just a few times. J is TRBJ2-3 and V is TRBV11-2, with 14 nucleotides matching TRBD2. CDR1 and CDR2 from the germline V gene are SGHAT and FQNNGV. The V gene end was trimmed by 5 bases and the J gene end by 0 bases; junction bases not matched to a gene: 10. CDR3 size: 19 residues. CDR3 in DNA: TGTGCCAGCAGCCCCGGACTAGCGGGGGGCTCATCTAGCACAGATACGCAGTATTTT. It is translated as CASSPGLAGGSSSTDTQYF.

The sample holds many counts of this clonotype. J is TRBJ1-4 and V is TRBV20-1, with D perhaps matching TRBD1 (6 bases). In germline, CDR1 is DFQATT, CDR2 SNEGSKA (reference sequence). Trimming shortened V by 2 bases and J by 7 bases, and 11 bases separated the two germline ends. The CDR3 loop spans 13 amino acids. This CDR3 is CSARNGQREKLFF. In DNA form, the CDR3 reads TGCAGTGCTAGAAACGGACAGCGTGAAAAACTGTTTTTT.

The chain joins TRBV10-3 to TRBJ1-1, with 10 positions matching TRBD1. Per germline, CDR1 ENHRY and CDR2 SYGVKD. CDR3 size: 16 residues. With V trimmed by 0 bases and J by 2 bases, 3 bases remained unmatched. This CDR3 reads CAISESGDRGNTEAFF. The CDR3 DNA reads as TGTGCCATCAGTGAGTCCGGGGACAGGGGAAACACTGAAGCTTTCTTT.

V and J are TRBV20-1 and TRBJ1-5; D gene ambiguous. V was pared by 0 bases and J by 4 bases, with 10 bases between. This CDR3 region has 14 residues. Per germline, CDR1 DFQATT and CDR2 SNEGSKA (reference sequence). DNA of the CDR3: TGCAGTGCTAGAGACTACTTGGGGAATCAGCCCCAGCATTTT. It encodes CSARDYLGNQPQHF.

The rearrangement joins TRBV28 to TRBJ2-6; a possible D gene is TRBD1 (6 bases). V shed 5 bases and J shed 0 bases, with 14 bases lying between them. Germline V lookup: CDR1 MDHEN, CDR2 SYDVKM. The CDR3 runs to 17 residues. CDR3 in amino acids: CASSMRQVSSGANVLTF. In DNA, the CDR3 is TGTGCCAGCAGTATGAGACAGGTTAGCTCTGGGGCCAACGTCCTGACTTTC.

The count of this clonotype is one. The rearrangement links TRBV5-5 to TRBJ2-7; D is unclear. The germline V gene has CDR1 SGHKS and CDR2 YYEKEE (reference sequence). V was shortened by 0 bases and J by 0 bases, with 10 bases between the two germline ends. The CDR3 has 15 amino acids. The CDR3: CASSLGILSSYEQYF. In nucleotides, the CDR3 is TGTGCCAGCAGCTTGGGGATTCTTAGCTCCTACGAGCAGTACTTC.

This clonotype was observed many times. The CDR3 sequence is CASSLVPGDLTQETQYF. The CDR3 DNA sequence: TGTGCCAGCAGCTTAGTCCCAGGCGACCTTACTCAAGAGACCCAGTACTTC. The chain employs TRBV7-9 and TRBJ2-5; D unresolved. This CDR3 region has 17 residues. The germline V gene has CDR1 SEHNR and CDR2 FQNEAQ (reference sequence). Trimming shortened V by 1 base and J by 2 bases, and 17 bases separated the two germline ends. The variable domain in full, completed from reference TRBV7-9 and TRBJ2-5, reads DTGVSQNPRHKITKRGQNVTFRCDPISEHNRLYWYRQTLGQGPEFLTYFQNEAQLEKSRLLSDRFSAERPKGSFSTLEIQRTEQGDSAMYLCASSLVPGDLTQETQYFGPGTRLLVL.

The chain carries TRBV29-1 and TRBJ2-2; D call uncertain. The CDR3 has 14 residues. Germline V lookup: CDR1 SQVTM, CDR2 ANQGSEA. Trimming took off 4 bases at V and 1 base at J, with 10 bases between the two ends. Written as DNA, the CDR3 is TGCAGCGTTGCGGTGTGGGGGAACACCGGGGAGCTGTTTTTT. It yields the protein CSVAVWGNTGELFF.

This clonotype was detected only a few times. This rearrangement joins TRBV18 to TRBJ1-1, with D unresolved. The CDR3 spans 14 residues. V was shortened by 5 bases and J by 4 bases, with 14 bases between the two germline ends. Per the germline V gene, CDR1 is KGHSH and CDR2 is LQKENI. CDR3 loop: CASSTSPDGTEAFF. In nucleotides, the CDR3 is TGTGCCAGCTCAACGAGCCCTGATGGCACTGAAGCTTTCTTT.

Many counts were recorded for this clonotype. The chain joins TRBV5-5 to TRBJ1-4, with D uncertain. The CDR3 is made up of 14 amino acids. CDR1 is SGHKS and CDR2 is YYEKEE in the germline V gene (reference sequence). V lost 0 bases and J 8 bases, leaving 11 bases between the germline ends. CDR3 region: CASSLALREEKLFF. The CDR3 bases are TGTGCCAGCAGCTTGGCCCTCCGGGAGGAAAAACTGTTTTTT. Full variable domain (missing parts from reference TRBV5-5 and TRBJ1-4): DAGVTQSPTHLIKTRGQQVTLRCSPISGHKSVSWYQQVLGQGPQFIFQYYEKEERGRGNFPDRFSARQFPNYSSELNVNALLLGDSALYLCASSLALREEKLFFGSGTQLSVL.

The CDR3 protein is CSAKGQGIYSSYNEQFF. DNA for the CDR3: TGCAGTGCTAAAGGACAGGGGATATACTCCTCCTACAATGAGCAGTTCTTC. V usage is TRBV20-1 and J usage is TRBJ2-1; 9 positions agree with TRBD1. The CDR3 sequence is 17 residues long. V trimming: 4 bases; J trimming: 0 bases; junction bases outside the gene matches: 10. Germline V CDR1 and CDR2: DFQATT, SNEGSKA (reference sequence).

This clonotype was detected only a few times. The rearrangement joins TRBV5-1 to TRBJ2-1, with 9 bases that match TRBD2. CDR1 and CDR2 (germline): SGHRS, YFSETQ. This CDR3 has 16 residues. V lost 4 bases and J lost 1; bases outside the gene matches: 6. CDR3 coding DNA: TGCGCCAGCAGCCCCAGCCTAGCGGGGTCCTACAATGAGCAGTTCTTC. Protein product: CASSPSLAGSYNEQFF.

The chain couples TRBV4-3 to TRBJ2-4; D possibly corresponds to TRBD1 (6 bases). Trimming shortened V by 0 bases and J by 7 bases, and 13 bases separated the two germline ends. Germline V CDR1 and CDR2: LGHNA, YSLEER. The CDR3 length is 15 residues. The CDR3 DNA reads TGCGCCAGCAGCCAAGAAGGACAGCGAATGAACATTCAGTACTTC. This sequence encodes CASSQEGQRMNIQYF.